The clone carrying this TCR beta chain was counted a few times. The data were produced by immunoSEQ multiplex PCR, yet TCRdb's version contains in-frame clones alone and is incomplete. The data hold nearly 25,000 clones, with 35% to 50% observed a single time. This specimen belongs to a study of graft-versus-host responses after intestinal transplantation. Study in general: Following induction with anti-thymocyte globulin, all recipients were given tacrolimus and steroids for approximately 3 years.

The length of the CDR3 is 14 residues. V lost 5 bases, J lost 5 bases, and 9 bases stayed unmatched. CDR1 and CDR2 (germline): SGHVS, FQNEAQ. The culture paired about 200,000 irradiated violet-dye-labeled stimulators with about 200,000 CFSE-labeled responders. The reaction was completed, and proliferating CFSE-low CD3+CD4+ and CD3+CD8+ responders were then sorted. Sequenced here: alloreactive CD4+ T cells from a mixed lymphocyte reaction culture, sampled before intestinal transplant. Subset: CFSE-low proliferating T cells sorted from approximately six-day pre-transplant mixed lymphocyte reaction (GvH or HvG direction). The sequence was obtained from a human patient who received an intestinal transplant. The chain employs TRBV7-8 and TRBJ2-7; TRBD2 agrees at 7 bases. The CDR3 here is CASSKVGGDDEQYF. In nucleotides, the CDR3 is TGTGCCAGCAGCAAAGTTGGGGGGGACGACGAGCAGTACTTC.